What follows is one T cell receptor (beta chain) and its context. The entry originates in a study of OX40 agonist ivuxolimab in advanced cancers. The assay was immunoSEQ multiplex PCR, and TCRdb's table has in-frame clones only and misses some. The data contain about 61,000 clones, approximately 92% of them seen just once; the ten biggest clones take up more than 20%. The CDR3 spans 15 residues. Trimming stripped 1 base from V and 4 bases from J, with 14 bases between. CDR1 and CDR2 from the germline V gene are MNHNS and SASEGT. V and J are TRBV6-1 and TRBJ2-7; no firm D call. Sample: CD4+ or CD8+ T cells sorted from blood, taken in a trial of the OX40 agonist ivuxolimab. The receptor comes from an adult with an advanced solid tumor such as melanoma, head and neck, liver or kidney cancer. The CDR3 region has the DNA TGTGCCAGCAGTGAAGAAGAGACTGGAGCGTACGAGCAGTACTTC. This sequence encodes CASSEEETGAYEQYF.